This T cell receptor beta chain was obtained from a study of radiotherapy plus CTLA-4 blockade in lung cancer. Study background: Objective responses emerged in around a sixth of patients, and roughly 28% attained disease control. Whole-study findings and limits: Interferon-beta, together with early blood T cell clone dynamics, reportedly best predicted response. Some TCR clones had been derived from tumors. These clones expanded in peripheral blood after radiotherapy plus ipilimumab.

This CDR3 has 14 amino acids. Germline CDR1 is SGDLS and CDR2 is YYNGEE. The V and J ends lost 0 bases and 5 bases respectively, with 10 bases between them. Worth noting for this clone: As yet, its antigen is unknown.

Here immunoSEQ multiplex PCR was the method, and the copy in TCRdb shows in-frame clones only, minus some. This sample yields some 70,000 clones, of which 79% are seen a single time; 8.5% to 10% belongs to the top ten. Enrolled patients, whose metastatic non-small-cell lung cancer was chemo-refractory, received focal radiation plus CTLA-4 blockade with ipilimumab. The chain couples TRBV9 to TRBJ2-3, with D perhaps matching TRBD1 (5 bases). The material sequenced was peripheral blood, taken from a patient treated with radiotherapy plus ipilimumab. This receptor was taken from a human donor with non-small cell lung cancer who had a complete response to radiotherapy plus ipilimumab. The CDR3 here is CASSVVGVQDTQYF. The CDR3 DNA reads TGTGCCAGCAGCGTAGTAGGGGTACAAGATACGCAGTATTTT.